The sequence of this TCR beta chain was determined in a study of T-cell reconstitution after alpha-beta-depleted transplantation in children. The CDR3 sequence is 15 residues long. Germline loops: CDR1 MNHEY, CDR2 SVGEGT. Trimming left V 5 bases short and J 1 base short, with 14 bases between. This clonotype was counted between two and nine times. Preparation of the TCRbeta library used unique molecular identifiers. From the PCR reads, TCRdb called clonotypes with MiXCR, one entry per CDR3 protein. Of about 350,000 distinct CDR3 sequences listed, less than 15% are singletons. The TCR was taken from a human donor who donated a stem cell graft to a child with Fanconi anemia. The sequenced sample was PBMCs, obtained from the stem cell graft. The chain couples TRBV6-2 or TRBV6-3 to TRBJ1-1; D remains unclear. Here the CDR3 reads CASSPEEGWNTEAFF. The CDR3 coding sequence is TGTGCCAGCAGTCCGGAGGAGGGTTGGAACACTGAAGCTTTCTTT.